Listed below are T cell receptor beta chains from one sample, sequenced in a study of blood T cell repertoires in COVID-19. Sequencing was performed with immunoSEQ multiplex PCR; in TCRdb, only in-frame clones are kept and a portion is missing. The sample includes hundreds of thousands of clones, 87% of them seen just once. The sequenced sample was peripheral blood. The receptors shown here come from a man between 18 and 29 years old with active or convalescent COVID-19. CDR3s include the opening cysteine and the closing phenylalanine or tryptophan. Fields, in order: CDR3 length, V gene, J gene, clone size, D gene, CDR3 DNA, CDR3 protein. The D gene is left open where the match is weak. Size is stated for part of the rows, as once, few or many counts, or as a class when the clone is expanded.

>16|TRBV25-1|TRBJ2-3|NA|TRBD2
TGTGCCAGCAGTGCTGGGACTAGCGGGCGCACAGATACGCAGTATTTT
CASSAGTSGRTDTQYF
>15|TRBV6-5|TRBJ1-2|few|NA
TGTGCCAGCAGTTCTGGTTGGGGGGGCGCGACTGGCTACACCTTC
CASSSGWGGATGYTF
>14|TRBV6-2/TRBV6-3|TRBJ2-7|NA|TRBD1
TGTGCCAGCAGCCCCGGGACAGGGTCCTACGAGCAGTACTTC
CASSPGTGSYEQYF
>13|TRBV21-1|TRBJ2-5|once|NA
TGTGCCAGCAACAGGGATGGCCTAGAGACCCAGTACTTC
CASNRDGLETQYF
>14|TRBV9|TRBJ1-4|NA|TRBD1
TGTGCCAGCAGCAGACAGGGAGGCAGTGAAAAACTGTTTTTT
CASSRQGGSEKLFF
>14|TRBV5-6|TRBJ2-1|once|TRBD2
TGTGCCAGCAGCTTAGGACTAGCGGACAATGAGCAGTTCTTC
CASSLGLADNEQFF
>16|TRBV4-3|TRBJ1-1|NA|NA
TGCGCCAGCAGCCAAGGGGTTCAGGGAATGAACACTGAAGCTTTCTTT
CASSQGVQGMNTEAFF
>16|TRBV30|TRBJ1-1|NA|NA
TGTGCCTGGAGGCCAGGCGGGGGCCCCATGAACACTGAAGCTTTCTTT
CAWRPGGGPMNTEAFF
>12|TRBV28|TRBJ1-6|NA|NA
TGTGCCAGCAGTTTAATAGATTCACCCCTCCACTTT
CASSLIDSPLHF
>18|TRBV27|TRBJ1-1|NA|NA
TGTGCCAGCAGTCTATCCGGGACAACTTCCAGGATGAACACTGAAGCTTTCTTT
CASSLSGTTSRMNTEAFF
>16|TRBV5-1|TRBJ2-1|NA|NA
TGCGCCAGCAGCTTCGCGGGACTCCGCTCCTACAATGAGCAGTTCTTC
CASSFAGLRSYNEQFF
>17|TRBV30|TRBJ1-3|NA|NA
TGTGCCTGGAGTGGTCGACCGTCAGGCCGTATCGGGGACACCATATATTTT
CAWSGRPSGRIGDTIYF
>13|TRBV9|TRBJ2-7|medium-sized|NA
TGTGCCAGCATGGGGGGTGACTCCTACGAGCAGTACTTC
CASMGGDSYEQYF
>15|TRBV9|TRBJ2-1|NA|TRBD2
TGTGCCAGCAGCGCGGGACTAGCGGGGGCTAATGAGCAGTTCTTC
CASSAGLAGANEQFF
>18|TRBV13|TRBJ2-7|NA|TRBD2
TGTGCCAGCAGCTTAGGGGCACTAGCGGGAGCCCAAGGGGACGAGCAGTACTTC
CASSLGALAGAQGDEQYF
>14|TRBV28|TRBJ2-1|NA|NA
TGTGCCAGCAGTTTAGTCAGTTCCTACAATGAGCAGTTCTTC
CASSLVSSYNEQFF
>15|TRBV19|TRBJ1-2|NA|NA
TGTGCCAGTAGTATAGAAAGGGGATATTTGGAAGGCTACACCTTC
CASSIERGYLEGYTF
>15|TRBV19|TRBJ1-1|NA|TRBD1
TGTGCCAGTAGTCCCCCAGACAGGGCGGACACTGAAGCTTTCTTT
CASSPPDRADTEAFF
>16|TRBV5-1|TRBJ1-1|NA|NA
TGCGCCAGCAGCTTGGGGCCGTCAGGGGTCGGGACTGAAGCTTTCTTT
CASSLGPSGVGTEAFF
>14|TRBV6-6|TRBJ1-2|NA|TRBD1
TGTGCCAGCAGTCAGCTCGGGACAGGGCATGGCTACACCTTC
CASSQLGTGHGYTF
>14|TRBV19|TRBJ1-5|NA|NA
TGTGCCAGTAAGGAGGGAAGGAGTATTCAGCCCCAGCATTTT
CASKEGRSIQPQHF
>14|TRBV7-2|TRBJ2-3|NA|NA
TGTGCCAGCAGGACTGGTGGGAGCGCAGATACGCAGTATTTT
CASRTGGSADTQYF
>13|TRBV30|TRBJ1-1|once|NA
TGTGCCTGGAGTGGGCTCCAGAACACTGAAGCTTTCTTT
CAWSGLQNTEAFF
>16|TRBV15|TRBJ2-1|NA|TRBD2
TGTGCCACCAGCAGAGGTATAGCGGGAGGGTCCTATGAGCAGTTCTTC
CATSRGIAGGSYEQFF
>15|TRBV7-9|TRBJ1-3|few|NA
TGTGCCAGCAGCTTAGTGCTGGGGCTTGGAAACACCATATATTTT
CASSLVLGLGNTIYF
>14|TRBV9|TRBJ1-3|NA|NA
TGTGCCAGCAGCGTAGAACAGGCTGGAAACACCATATATTTT
CASSVEQAGNTIYF
>12|TRBV2|TRBJ1-6|NA|NA
TGTGCCAGCATTGAAAGGGGTTCACCCCTCCACTTT
CASIERGSPLHF
>14|TRBV10-2|TRBJ2-2|NA|TRBD2
TGCGCCAGCCGGCGGGGGGATAACACCGGGGAGCTGTTTTTT
CASRRGDNTGELFF
>16|TRBV27|TRBJ1-2|NA|NA
TGTGCCAGCAGCGAGGCCGTGCGGGGGGGCCCCTATGGCTACACCTTC
CASSEAVRGGPYGYTF
>18|TRBV7-8|TRBJ2-1|NA|TRBD2
TGTGCCAGCAGCTTCTGGGGACTAGCGGAGGCGGCGTCGAATGAGCAGTTCTTC
CASSFWGLAEAASNEQFF
>15|TRBV6-1|TRBJ1-2|NA|NA
TGTGCCAGCAGCTTCCAGACAGTTGGGAACTATGGCTACACCTTC
CASSFQTVGNYGYTF
>15|TRBV18|TRBJ2-5|NA|NA
TGTGCCAGCTCACCTAAGAGAGATTACCAAGAGACCCAGTACTTC
CASSPKRDYQETQYF
>15|TRBV9|TRBJ1-1|NA|TRBD1
TGTGCCAGCAGCGTAGAGGCCAGGGGGCCCACTGAAGCTTTCTTT
CASSVEARGPTEAFF
>14|TRBV18|TRBJ2-7|NA|TRBD1
TGTGCCAGCTCACCACTACAGGGGGTATACGAGCAGTACTTC
CASSPLQGVYEQYF
>12|TRBV3-1/TRBV3-2|TRBJ1-1|NA|NA
TGTGCCAGCAGCCAAGATCGTACTGAAGCTTTCTTT
CASSQDRTEAFF
>13|TRBV10-3|TRBJ2-1|NA|TRBD2
TGTGCCGTCAGTGGTGGCGGGAGGAATGAGCAGTTCTTC
CAVSGGGRNEQFF